This passage covers 7 T cell receptor beta chains from one sample sequenced in a study of OX40 agonist ivuxolimab in advanced cancers. This table comes from immunoSEQ multiplex PCR, and its TCRdb copy is limited to in-frame clones, with some not included. The sample includes about 53,000 clones, around 87% of them seen just once. Sequences were derived from CD4+ or CD8+ T cells sorted from blood, sampled in a trial of the OX40 agonist ivuxolimab. Receptors were obtained from an adult with an advanced solid tumor such as melanoma, head and neck, liver or kidney cancer.

V gene TRBV29-1 combines with J gene TRBJ2-1, with D possibly being TRBD1 (6 bases). Germline V gives CDR1 SQVTM, CDR2 ANQGSEA. CDR3 length equals 12 residues. Between the trimmed V and J ends, which lost 5 bases and 5 bases, there was a span of 10 bases. CDR3 region: CSVTQGNNEQFF. DNA for the CDR3: TGCAGCGTTACACAGGGAAACAATGAGCAGTTCTTC.

V is TRBV19 and J is TRBJ1-2; 12 nucleotides align to TRBD1. Germline values: CDR1 LNHDA, CDR2 SQIVND (reference sequence). Trimming at V came to 6 bases and at J to 8 bases, leaving 10 bases not matched to a gene. The CDR3 has 15 residues. The CDR3 region is CASRNSGQGAGGYTF. The CDR3 DNA reads TGTGCCAGTAGGAACTCGGGACAGGGGGCGGGCGGCTACACCTTC.

In this sample, this clone turned up a few times. The chain links TRBV7-6 to TRBJ2-2, with 7 bases that match TRBD2. CDR1 and CDR2 from the germline V gene are SGHVS and FNYEAQ. The trim removed 6 bases at V and 5 bases at J, leaving 6 bases unmatched. There are 14 residues in the CDR3. CDR3 loop: CASSYQGGTGELFF. The DNA of the CDR3 is TGTGCCAGCAGTTATCAGGGAGGGACCGGGGAGCTGTTTTTT.

The chain uses TRBV18 and TRBJ2-2; TRBD2 matches 8 bases. The CDR3 covers 16 residues. Looked up from germline, CDR1 is KGHSH and CDR2 is LQKENI. Germline trimming cut 2 bases from V and 1 base from J; bases unmatched to any gene: 3. CDR3 sequence: CASSPSLAGNTGELFF. DNA for the CDR3: TGTGCCAGCTCACCAAGTCTAGCGGGGAACACCGGGGAGCTGTTTTTT.

The chain is built from TRBV19 and TRBJ1-2; no clear D. This CDR3 region has 13 residues. V lost 3 bases to trimming and J lost 4 bases, with 9 bases between them. Germline values: CDR1 LNHDA, CDR2 SQIVND (reference sequence). CDR3 residues: CASSINTVYGYTF. In nucleotides, the CDR3 is TGTGCCAGTAGTATTAACACGGTCTATGGCTACACCTTC.

The J gene is TRBJ1-3, the V gene TRBV28, with D possibly matching TRBD1 (5 bases). The CDR3 contains 14 residues. Germline CDR1 reads MDHEN; CDR2 reads SYDVKM. V was cut by 5 bases and J by 4 bases, with 12 bases left in between. The CDR3 DNA is TGTGCCAGCAGTCACGGGACTTTCGGAAACACCATATATTTT. As protein: CASSHGTFGNTIYF.

DNA for the CDR3: TGTGCCAGCAGTACCCCAACTAATGAAAAACTGTTTTTT. Its protein product is CASSTPTNEKLFF. The V and J genes are TRBV2 and TRBJ1-4; D remains unclear. V gave up 5 bases and J gave up 0 bases, with 4 bases separating them. The CDR3 is 13 amino acids. From germline, CDR1 is SNHLY and CDR2 FYNNEI.